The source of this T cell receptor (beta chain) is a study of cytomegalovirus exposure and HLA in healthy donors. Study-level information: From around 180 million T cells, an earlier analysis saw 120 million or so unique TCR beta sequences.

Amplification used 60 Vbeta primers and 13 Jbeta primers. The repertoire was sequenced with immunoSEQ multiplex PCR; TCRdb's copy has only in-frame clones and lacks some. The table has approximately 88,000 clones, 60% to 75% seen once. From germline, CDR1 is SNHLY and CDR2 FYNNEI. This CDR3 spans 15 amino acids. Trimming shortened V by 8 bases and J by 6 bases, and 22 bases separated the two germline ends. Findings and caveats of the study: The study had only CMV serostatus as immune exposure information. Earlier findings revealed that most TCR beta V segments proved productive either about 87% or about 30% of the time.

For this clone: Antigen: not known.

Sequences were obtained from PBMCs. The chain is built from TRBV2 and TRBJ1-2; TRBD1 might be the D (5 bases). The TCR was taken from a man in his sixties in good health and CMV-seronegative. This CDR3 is CASRPATTGEDGYTF. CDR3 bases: TGTGCCAGCCGCCCCGCGACAACGGGGGAGGATGGCTACACCTTC.